A single sample is the source of the 19 T cell receptor beta chains below, sequenced in a study of CD8+ T cells in alopecia areata (dated by TCRdb to the late 2010s). The library was generated by the immunoSEQ multiplex PCR assay. RNA was extracted from all samples and reverse transcribed into cDNA as template for TCR sequencing. TCRdb mirrors the immuneACCESS table, restricted to in-frame sequences. Some clones are absent from its copies; in checked studies, under half trace to an unresolved V gene, and the reason for the others is unknown. The sample profile shows a few hundred thousand clones; more than 30% of them were found once. The ten largest clones take up 0.48% of the sample. The treatment or condition label, read with the paper, signifies: oral pan-JAK inhibitor, 5-10 mg twice daily. The sample in question was CD4+ T cells sorted from blood, obtained at approximately week 34, from a patient treated with tofacitinib. The receptor source for this set is a human donor with alopecia areata.

V is TRBV7-7 and J is TRBJ2-1; D is tentatively TRBD1 or TRBD2 (5 bases each). The CDR3 is 14 amino acids. V lost 0 bases and J lost 10, with 13 bases in between. CDR1 is SSHAT, CDR2 FNYEAQ, per germline (reference sequence). CDR3 coding DNA: TGTGCCAGCAGCTTAGCGGAGAGGGGCCTAGAGCAGTTCTTC. It translates to CASSLAERGLEQFF.

The chain combines TRBV14 with TRBJ2-3; perhaps TRBD2 as D (5 bases). This CDR3 is built from 16 residues. CDR1 and CDR2 from the germline V gene are SGHDN and FVKESK. V dropped 4 bases and J dropped 2 bases, with 16 bases sitting between them. The CDR3 loop is CASSLLVLGSTDTQYF. The CDR3 DNA follows: TGTGCCAGCAGCCTACTAGTCTTGGGGTCCACAGATACGCAGTATTTT.

The rearrangement uses TRBV11-2 and TRBJ1-2; D unresolved. V was shortened by 4 bases and J by 2 bases, with 5 bases between the two germline ends. CDR1 and CDR2 (germline): SGHAT, FQNNGV. The CDR3 contains 12 residues. CDR3 nucleotides: TGTGCCAGCAGCTCAGAAAACTATGGCTACACCTTC. Its translation is CASSSENYGYTF.

V and J are TRBV30 and TRBJ1-2, with TRBD1 identical over 8 bases. The J segment lost 7 bases and the V segment lost 0 bases, leaving 7 bases of the junction unmatched. The length of the CDR3 is 14 residues. CDR1 is GTSNPN, CDR2 SVGIG, per germline (reference sequence). Written as DNA, the CDR3 is TGTGCCTGGAGTGTACGATCAGGGGGCTCTGGCTACACCTTC. This translates into CAWSVRSGGSGYTF.

The rearrangement links TRBV5-1 to TRBJ2-5; 7 bases line up with TRBD1. CDR1 and CDR2 (germline): SGHRS, YFSETQ. The CDR3 contains 15 residues. J lost 0 bases, V lost 0 bases, and 2 bases had no gene match. CDR3 protein: CASSLGQGNQETQYF. CDR3 in DNA: TGCGCCAGCAGCTTGGGACAGGGAAACCAAGAGACCCAGTACTTC.

In its sample, this clone was seen a few times. The J gene is TRBJ2-3, the V gene TRBV19; TRBD2 matches 7 bases. Unmatched junction bases numbered 11, after V lost 10 bases and J lost 4 bases. This CDR3 comprises 14 residues. Germline V gene sequence: CDR1 LNHDA, CDR2 SQIVND (reference sequence). The CDR3 bases are TGTGCCACCACGGGGGGTAGGGCTTCAGATACGCAGTATTTT. It yields the protein CATTGGRASDTQYF. Based on the CDR3 plus reference TRBV19 and TRBJ2-3, the full variable domain is DGGITQSPKYLFRKEGQNVTLSCEQNLNHDAMYWYRQDPGQGLRLIYYSQIVNDFQKGDIAEGYSVSREKKESFPLTVTSAQKNPTAFYLCATTGGRASDTQYFGPGTRLTVL.

This clone appeared a few times. The V and J genes are TRBV6-5 and TRBJ2-1, with D hard to call. Germline V gene data show CDR1 as MNHEY and CDR2 as SVGAGI. The CDR3 loop spans 13 amino acids. V lost 2 bases, J lost 0 bases, and 2 bases lay in between. This CDR3 is CASSYDSYNEQFF. Written as DNA, the CDR3 is TGTGCCAGCAGTTACGACTCCTACAATGAGCAGTTCTTC.

This chain's CDR3 is CASSVGGGRPTYEQYF. Here the CDR3 DNA reads TGTGCCAGCAGCGTGGGCGGCGGGAGGCCCACCTACGAGCAGTACTTC. The chain combines TRBV9 with TRBJ2-7; 8 nucleotides match TRBD2. The CDR3 consists of 16 residues. V lost 2 bases, J lost 2 bases, and 9 bases stayed unmatched. Germline V gene data show CDR1 as SGDLS and CDR2 as YYNGEE.

This chain connects TRBV19 to TRBJ2-7; 9 nucleotides line up with TRBD1. With 5 bases clipped from V and 10 bases from J, the junction kept 18 bases outside the gene matches. CDR3 length: 16 amino acids. Germline V gene data show CDR1 as LNHDA and CDR2 as SQIVND (reference sequence). CDR3 loop: CASSPSLTGGTVEQYF. CDR3 DNA sequence: TGTGCCAGTAGTCCCTCCCTGACAGGGGGGACGGTCGAACAGTACTTC.

This clone showed up just a few times. V gene TRBV27 combines with J gene TRBJ2-1, with 13 nucleotides matching TRBD2. The germline V gene encodes CDR1 MNHEY and CDR2 SMNVEV (reference sequence). V trimming: 5 bases; J trimming: 4 bases; junction bases outside the gene matches: 5. This CDR3 is 16 amino acids long. Here the CDR3 reads CASSPKGLAGYNEQFF. In DNA, the CDR3 is TGTGCCAGCAGTCCCAAGGGACTAGCGGGGTACAATGAGCAGTTCTTC.

This chain uses TRBV29-1 with TRBJ1-5; possible D gene TRBD1, 6 bases. The CDR3 sequence is 14 residues long. The V end lost 4 bases, the J end lost 1 base, and 11 bases lay between the germline ends. Germline V gene lookup returns CDR1 SQVTM and CDR2 ANQGSEA. The CDR3 nucleotides are TGCAGCGTTGTGTTCGGACAGAGCAATCAGCCCCAGCATTTT. Translation: CSVVFGQSNQPQHF.

This clone was counted only a few times. The chain recombines TRBV29-1 with TRBJ1-1; tentatively, D is TRBD1 (5 bases). This CDR3 has 13 amino acids. Germline lookup yields CDR1 SQVTM and CDR2 ANQGSEA. V lost 8 bases, J lost 3 bases, and 16 bases lay in between. CDR3 bases: TGCAGCTCCAGCAGGGCTCATGACACTGAAGCTTTCTTT. Translating it yields CSSSRAHDTEAFF.

A note on this clone: This sequence may be a read error, since a much larger clone differs from it by one base. This CDR3 is also generated by other DNA sequences in the sample. The chain uses TRBV25-1 and TRBJ1-2, with D hard to call. Trimming took off 3 bases at V and 4 bases at J, with 3 bases between the two ends. The CDR3 consists of 11 residues. Germline V lookup: CDR1 MGHDK, CDR2 SYGVNS. The CDR3 DNA reads as TGTGCCAGCAGTGATGGCTATGGCTACACCTTC. Translated, it gives CASSDGYGYTF.

This clone was counted only a few times. This chain links TRBV5-1 with TRBJ2-2; 9 positions agree with TRBD2. Germline CDR1 reads SGHRS; CDR2 reads YFSETQ. V dropped 0 bases and J dropped 7; count of bases not matched to a gene: 7. This CDR3 has 16 amino acids. The CDR3 coding sequence is TGCGCCAGCAGCTTGGAGCCTAGCGGGATCGGCGGGGAGCTGTTTTTT. This sequence encodes CASSLEPSGIGGELFF.

This clone was picked up a small number of times. The chain is built from TRBV7-9 and TRBJ1-2; D is unclear. This CDR3 region has 15 residues. Germline lookup yields CDR1 SEHNR and CDR2 FQNEAQ (reference sequence). V lost 2 bases and J lost 5, with 15 bases in between. The CDR3 nucleotides read TGTGCCAGCAGCTTACAAAACGAGGGATCGTATGGCTACACCTTC. Amino acid sequence: CASSLQNEGSYGYTF.

A few counts support this clone. The chain is built from TRBV11-2 and TRBJ1-5, with TRBD1 as a possible D gene (6 bases). Trimming removed 5 bases at V and 7 bases at J, with 12 bases between. The CDR3 consists of 13 residues. Germline V gene data show CDR1 as SGHAT and CDR2 as FQNNGV. CDR3 loop: CASSLGAEQPQHF. In nucleotides, the CDR3 is TGTGCCAGCAGCCTGGGGGCGGAGCAGCCCCAGCATTTT. The entire variable domain, with the rest obtained from reference TRBV11-2 and TRBJ1-5, is as follows: EAGVAQSPRYKIIEKRQSVAFWCNPISGHATLYWYQQILGQGPKLLIQFQNNGVVDDSQLPKDRFSAERLKGVDSTLKIQPAKLEDSAVYLCASSLGAEQPQHFGDGTRLSIL.

V usage is TRBV30 and J usage is TRBJ1-2, with 9 bases identical to TRBD1. Germline trimming cut 5 bases from V and 3 bases from J; bases unmatched to any gene: 1. The CDR3 totals 12 residues. Germline loops: CDR1 GTSNPN, CDR2 SVGIG (reference sequence). CDR3 sequence reads: CAWRDRDYGYTF. The CDR3 DNA sequence: TGTGCCTGGCGGGACAGGGACTATGGCTACACCTTC.

CDR3 bases: TGCGCCAGCAGCTTGGGGGGGCTCACCTACAATGAGCAGTTCTTC. This translates into CASSLGGLTYNEQFF. The rearrangement uses TRBV5-1 and TRBJ2-1, with D possibly being TRBD1 (6 bases). The length of the CDR3 is 15 residues. Germline V gene lookup returns CDR1 SGHRS and CDR2 YFSETQ. Deletions cut 0 bases from V and 2 bases from J, with 9 bases between.

This clone showed up just a few times. The V gene is TRBV23-1, the J gene TRBJ2-7; D perhaps matches TRBD1 (6 bases). TRBV23-1 is assigned to the ORF class and has an uncertain function. The V end lost 0 bases, the J end lost 5 bases, and 23 bases lay between the germline ends. The length of the CDR3 is 18 residues. The CDR3 DNA reads TGCGCCAGCAGTCAATCGGACAGAAAAGGTTCCGCTGTCAACGAGCAGTACTTC. Its protein is CASSQSDRKGSAVNEQYF.